Listed below are T cell receptor beta chains from one sample, sequenced in a study of regulatory T cells in long-lasting Graves disease. TCRdb reprocessed the multiplex PCR reads with MiXCR, giving one entry per CDR3 protein. The profile covers hundreds of thousands of distinct CDR3 sequences, with around 17% appearing a single time and 25% to 30% taken by the ten largest. The sample also formed part of further work on T cells in Graves' hyperthyroidism and ophthalmopathy.

The sample was peripheral blood mononuclear cells (PBMCs), taken at new diagnosis, from a patient treated with antithyroid drugs. The receptors were gathered from a man aged 35 to 55 with Graves disease. Each CDR3 is given with its conserved first and last residue. The D gene is left open where the match is weak.

TRBV6-5	.	15	CASSSRRPSYNEQFF
TRBV20-1	.	14	CSAQRSFSADTQYF
TRBV11-2	TRBD2	17	CASSSTSGGASKNIQYF
TRBV4-1	TRBD2	16	CASSGPGTRFWDEQFF
TRBV2	.	12	CASSALSYEQYF
TRBV28	.	12	CASSQLLYEQYF
TRBV4-2	TRBD1	16	CASSQERTGGIWELFF
TRBV27	TRBD1	13	CASRYRGYNEQFF
TRBV7-6	.	15	CASSPRTQDTGELFF
TRBV30	.	13	CAWSVSRGYEQYF
TRBV6-1	.	13	CASTRLVLEPYTF
TRBV5-4	.	16	CASSLGEGGSYNEQFF
TRBV3-1	.	13	CASSQAAANVLTF
TRBV7-9	TRBD1	14	CASSHDRAGNTIYF
TRBV7-2	TRBD2	18	CASSLGASGGARQETQYF
TRBV4-2	TRBD2	19	CASSQVGLAGGLSTDTQYF
TRBV18	.	16	CASSVNMGGNTDTQYF
TRBV2	.	12	CASTGTQETQYF
TRBV20-1	.	11	CSATLVETQYF
TRBV5-5	TRBD2	17	CASRMKLAGLGQETQYF
TRBV20-1	TRBD1	14	CSARGDSGNYGYTF
TRBV7-6	TRBD2	15	CASSLEAGASYEQYF
TRBV12-3/TRBV12-4	.	13	CASSLAPNSPLHF
TRBV20-1	TRBD2	16	CSADKTSGGATDTQYF
TRBV4-3	.	14	CASSQDWGADTQYF
TRBV15	.	11	CATQRNNEQFF
TRBV27	TRBD1	17	CASSQTPGQAYTGELFF
TRBV20-1	.	14	CSASPVRAYNEQFF
TRBV2	TRBD2	16	CASSEWTSGGAETQYF
TRBV7-7	.	15	CASGPGATNTGELFF
TRBV4-1	TRBD1	14	CASSQGRTGGTAFF
TRBV6-5	TRBD1	15	CASSYYGQGAHEQYF
TRBV29-1	.	18	CSVDRVAGQLISNYGYTF
TRBV7-6	.	15	CASSLVATSTDTQYF
TRBV5-6	.	15	CASSLGVQGLGGYTF
TRBV28	TRBD2	15	CASSQPGLATETQYF
TRBV6-2/TRBV6-3	.	16	CASSHSPYREEETQYF